The rows below give T cell receptor beta chains drawn from one sample of a study of shared clonotypes between healthy human individuals. This table comes from immunoSEQ multiplex PCR, and its TCRdb copy is limited to in-frame clones, with some not included. Found here are under 1 million clones, 90% to 97% of them singletons; the top ten hold about 0.25%. Sequencing was done on a sample of naive CD8+ T cells sorted from blood. These receptors originate from a young man in good health. The CDR3 runs from the conserved cysteine through the conserved F or W. A D gene is named only where the DNA matches it firmly. Where a row states a size, it is once, few, many or the class of an expanded clone; other rows omit it.

d_call | j_call | v_call | clone_size | cdr3_nt | cdr3_aa
- | TRBJ2-1 | TRBV4-3 | - | TGCGCCAGCAGCCAAGATAGGGAAAGGGGGAATGAGCAGTTCTTC | CASSQDRERGNEQFF
TRBD1 | TRBJ2-1 | TRBV7-9 | - | TGTGCCAGCAGCCCCCGGGACAGGGTCGAAGGGGAGCAGTTCTTC | CASSPRDRVEGEQFF
- | TRBJ2-7 | TRBV5-5 | - | TGTGCCAGCAGCTTAGGAGGAGAGTCCTACGAGCAGTACTTC | CASSLGGESYEQYF
- | TRBJ2-2 | TRBV29-1 | - | TGCAGCGTTGAAGACCCTTATCGACAGGACGCGAACACCGGGGAGCTGTTTTTT | CSVEDPYRQDANTGELFF
TRBD1 | TRBJ2-7 | TRBV28 | once | TGTGCCAGCAGTTCGACAGGGTCCTACGAGCAGTACTTC | CASSSTGSYEQYF
TRBD1 | TRBJ1-1 | TRBV10-3 | - | TGTGCCACCCAGGACAGGGGGCTCGGAATGAACACTGAAGCTTTCTTT | CATQDRGLGMNTEAFF
- | TRBJ1-1 | TRBV2 | - | TGTGCCAGCCTTTTCTTAGGGGAGGGCACTGAAGCTTTCTTT | CASLFLGEGTEAFF
- | TRBJ2-7 | TRBV7-2 | - | TGTGCCAGCAGCTTAGGCCTAGACCCTAGCTCCTACGAGCAGTACTTC | CASSLGLDPSSYEQYF
TRBD2 | TRBJ2-5 | TRBV29-1 | - | TGCAGCGTTGAACCGGCTAGCGGGAGCTTTGAGACCCAGTACTTC | CSVEPASGSFETQYF
- | TRBJ1-1 | TRBV29-1 | - | TGCAGCGTTCTAACGACTACCGGGGGAAACACTGAAGCTTTCTTT | CSVLTTTGGNTEAFF
TRBD1 | TRBJ1-2 | TRBV29-1 | - | TGCAGCGTTGAGGACAGGGGCTATGGCTACACCTTC | CSVEDRGYGYTF
- | TRBJ1-2 | TRBV29-1 | - | TGCAGCGTCACCGGGACATGGGTGGGGGGCTACACCTTC | CSVTGTWVGGYTF
TRBD2 | TRBJ2-3 | TRBV4-1 | once | TGCGCCAGCACCCGGACTAGCGGGTCCGCAGATACGCAGTATTTT | CASTRTSGSADTQYF
- | TRBJ2-2 | TRBV4-1 | - | TGCGCCAGCAGCCTTATTGTCGGGGAGCTGTTTTTT | CASSLIVGELFF
- | TRBJ2-1 | TRBV9 | - | TGTGCCAGCAACCCCAGCGGCAACCTATACAATGAGCAGTTCTTC | CASNPSGNLYNEQFF
- | TRBJ2-2 | TRBV15 | - | TGTGCCACCAGCAGAGATGAAGGAGGGGCGGTACCCACCGGGGAGCTGTTTTTT | CATSRDEGGAVPTGELFF
- | TRBJ1-1 | TRBV5-6 | - | TGTGCCAGCCGTGTCTCAGGGGCGGCTGAAGCTTTCTTT | CASRVSGAAEAFF
TRBD1 | TRBJ2-2 | TRBV5-1 | - | TGCGCCAGCAGCCCGGGACAGGGTGGGCACACCGGGGAGCTGTTTTTT | CASSPGQGGHTGELFF
- | TRBJ1-1 | TRBV28 | - | TGTGCCAGCAGTTTTTGGGGGGGGAACACTGAAGCTTTCTTT | CASSFWGGNTEAFF